This is a list of T cell receptor beta chains from one sample in a study of T cells in Graves' hyperthyroidism and ophthalmopathy. TCRdb called the multiplex PCR reads again in MiXCR, with one record for every CDR3 protein. The table records nearly 250,000 distinct CDR3 sequences, less than 20% of them present only once. The sample taken for sequencing was blood. These receptors were taken from a woman between 18 and 29 years old with Graves' ophthalmopathy. Each CDR3 is given with its conserved first and last residue.

v_gene: TRBV18; CDR3aa: CASSPPKVAEETEAFF
v_gene: TRBV7-9; CDR3aa: CASSLVIGGIAEAFF
v_gene: TRBV28; CDR3aa: CASSGSSRAYEQYF
v_gene: TRBV5-1; CDR3aa: CASTPRTSGQETQYF
v_gene: TRBV6-5; CDR3aa: CASSYSWERNTEAFF
v_gene: TRBV10-3; CDR3aa: CATSDHRDRAYEQYF
v_gene: TRBV7-2; CDR3aa: CASSLGTGIPNGYTF
v_gene: TRBV5-8; CDR3aa: CASSPGGTENTEAFF
v_gene: TRBV19; CDR3aa: CASMRGLGNTIYF
v_gene: TRBV7-9; CDR3aa: CASSRTKGSPSYEQYF
v_gene: TRBV10-2; CDR3aa: CASSENRGPQPQHF
v_gene: TRBV11-3; CDR3aa: CASSLGLDRFLYEQYF
v_gene: TRBV18; CDR3aa: CASSPRGPRSYNEQFF
v_gene: TRBV6-1; CDR3aa: CASTGQWTGYEQYF
v_gene: TRBV20-1; CDR3aa: CSARVTGGYPLVAFF
v_gene: TRBV19; CDR3aa: CASSPYEFGETQYF
v_gene: TRBV19; CDR3aa: CASSRGGTVLNTEAFF
v_gene: TRBV7-3; CDR3aa: CASSKGGNEQFF
v_gene: TRBV24-1; CDR3aa: CATSELAEETDTQYF
v_gene: TRBV18; CDR3aa: CASSPGQSSYEQYF
v_gene: TRBV28; CDR3aa: CATRHRDRERGTQYF
v_gene: TRBV11-2; CDR3aa: CASSLDYGDEQFF
v_gene: TRBV9; CDR3aa: CASSGDGRNTIYF
v_gene: TRBV6-1; CDR3aa: CASNLHPAPGNTEAFF
v_gene: TRBV6-1; CDR3aa: CASSSLADRGKYEQYF
v_gene: TRBV30; CDR3aa: CAWRTRDRLYEQYF
v_gene: TRBV28; CDR3aa: CASSPGGAYGYTF
v_gene: TRBV28; CDR3aa: CASKWGGKYNEQFF
v_gene: TRBV7-9; CDR3aa: CASSLGTNTETFF
v_gene: TRBV6-1; CDR3aa: CASRKLQRLAANTGELFF
v_gene: TRBV4-1; CDR3aa: CASSTGTSTASPLHF
v_gene: TRBV28; CDR3aa: CASQDGQGSSYEQYF
v_gene: TRBV19; CDR3aa: CASSKGLAGVGEQYF
v_gene: TRBV5-5; CDR3aa: CASSSTGGSPSTDTQYF
v_gene: TRBV18; CDR3aa: CASSPRTGGEAFF
v_gene: TRBV7-9; CDR3aa: CASSSPTPKDSQETQYF
v_gene: TRBV6-1; CDR3aa: CASRMGDSLYTF
v_gene: TRBV7-9; CDR3aa: CASSRFIGRRNEQFF
v_gene: TRBV20-1; CDR3aa: CSARDPVGSLNEQFF
v_gene: TRBV7-9; CDR3aa: CASSLGLPPYGYTF
v_gene: TRBV6-2/TRBV6-3; CDR3aa: CASSYAATSTDTQYF
v_gene: TRBV2; CDR3aa: CASSGTSGFTDTQYF